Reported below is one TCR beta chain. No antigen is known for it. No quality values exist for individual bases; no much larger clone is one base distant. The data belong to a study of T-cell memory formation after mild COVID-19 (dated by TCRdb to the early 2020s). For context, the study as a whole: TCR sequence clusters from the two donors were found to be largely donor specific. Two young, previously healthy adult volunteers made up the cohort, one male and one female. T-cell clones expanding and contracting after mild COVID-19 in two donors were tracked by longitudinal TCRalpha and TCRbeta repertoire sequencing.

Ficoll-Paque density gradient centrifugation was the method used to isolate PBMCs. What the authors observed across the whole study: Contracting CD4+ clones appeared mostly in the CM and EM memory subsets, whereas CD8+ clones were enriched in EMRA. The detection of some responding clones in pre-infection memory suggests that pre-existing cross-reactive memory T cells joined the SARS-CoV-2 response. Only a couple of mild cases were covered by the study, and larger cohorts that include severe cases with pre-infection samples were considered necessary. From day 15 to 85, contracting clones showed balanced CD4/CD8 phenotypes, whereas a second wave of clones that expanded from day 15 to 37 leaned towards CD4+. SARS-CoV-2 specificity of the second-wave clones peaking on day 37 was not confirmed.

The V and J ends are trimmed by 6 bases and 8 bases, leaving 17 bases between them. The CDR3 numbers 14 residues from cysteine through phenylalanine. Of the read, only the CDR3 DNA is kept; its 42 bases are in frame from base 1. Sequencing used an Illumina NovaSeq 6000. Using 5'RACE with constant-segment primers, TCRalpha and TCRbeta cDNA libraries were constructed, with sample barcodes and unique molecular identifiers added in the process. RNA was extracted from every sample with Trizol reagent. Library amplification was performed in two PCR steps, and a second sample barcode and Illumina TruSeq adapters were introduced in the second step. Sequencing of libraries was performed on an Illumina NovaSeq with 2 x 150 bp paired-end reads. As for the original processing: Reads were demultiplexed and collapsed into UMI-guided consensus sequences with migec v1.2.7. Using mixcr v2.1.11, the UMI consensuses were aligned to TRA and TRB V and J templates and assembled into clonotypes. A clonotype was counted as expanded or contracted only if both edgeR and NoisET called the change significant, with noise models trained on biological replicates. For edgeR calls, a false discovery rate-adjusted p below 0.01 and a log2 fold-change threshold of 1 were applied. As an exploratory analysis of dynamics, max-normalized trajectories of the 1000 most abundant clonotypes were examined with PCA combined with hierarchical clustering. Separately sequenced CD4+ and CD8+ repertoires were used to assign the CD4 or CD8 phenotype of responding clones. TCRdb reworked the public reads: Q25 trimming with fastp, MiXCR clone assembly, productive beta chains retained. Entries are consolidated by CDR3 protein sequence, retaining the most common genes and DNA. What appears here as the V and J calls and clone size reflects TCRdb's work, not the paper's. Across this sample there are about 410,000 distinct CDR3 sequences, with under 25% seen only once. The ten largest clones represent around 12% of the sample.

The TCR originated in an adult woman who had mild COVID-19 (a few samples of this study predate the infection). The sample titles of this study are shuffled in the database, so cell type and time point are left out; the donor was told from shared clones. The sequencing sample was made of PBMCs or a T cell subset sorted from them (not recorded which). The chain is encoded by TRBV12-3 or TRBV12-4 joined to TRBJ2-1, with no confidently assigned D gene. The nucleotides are TGTGCCAGCAGAGCTCCCGGAGCAGTCGATGAGCAGTTCTTC. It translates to CASRAPGAVDEQFF.